This TCR beta chain appears in the sequencing data of a study of cytomegalovirus exposure and HLA in healthy donors. The study's findings and limits: Listed as cytomegalovirus-associated were 170 or so TCR beta chains. Most CMV-associated TCR beta chains were later found to appear HLA-restricted. From TCR beta sequences, most subjects' HLA-A and HLA-B alleles were reportedly predicted accurately.

The PCR had 60 Vbeta and 13 Jbeta primers. In the authors' workflow: A follow-up analysis tallied tens of millions of unique TCR beta chains, 9 million to 11 million shared. Some clones are missing from TCRdb's copy, which holds only in-frame ones; the method was immunoSEQ multiplex PCR. The V and J calls and clone size were taken over from that table, and D and trimming were inferred from the DNA. The sample table sets out about 55,000 clones. This CDR3 region has 16 residues. Germline loops: CDR1 LGHNA, CDR2 YNFKEQ. V was clipped by 1 base and J by 6 bases, with 15 bases between them. Concerning this clone: Its antigen is undetermined.

The source of this sequence is a man in his forties or fifties in good health and CMV-seropositive. Sequenced material: PBMCs. The V gene is TRBV4-2, the J gene TRBJ1-4, with D hard to call. The CDR3 DNA reads TGTGCCAGCAGCCAAGGAGGGTCTGAGGGTCATGAAAAACTGTTTTTT. Translating it yields CASSQGGSEGHEKLFF.